The clone carrying this T cell receptor beta chain was picked up a small number of times. What it recognizes is unknown. The CDR3 spans 14 residues. Germline assignment: CDR1 DFQATT and CDR2 SNEGSKA (reference sequence). Deletions cut 0 bases from V and 1 base from J, with 9 bases between. With a J-beta primer mix and a sample-barcoded 5' primer, a second PCR ran about 7 to 11 cycles. TCRdb fed the 5' RACE reads into MiXCR, producing one record per CDR3 protein. The sample has roughly 1.7 million distinct CDR3 sequences; about 35% are singletons. These data originate in a study of blood T cells in healthy people across ages. Whole-study results and caveats: Naive CD4+ cells and diversity were both higher in long-lived donors than in aged donors. Estimates based on one million T cells were treated as lower bounds.

Sequenced material: blood. This TCR derives from a woman aged 25 to 39 in good health. V gene TRBV20-1 combines with J gene TRBJ1-1, with unresolved D. The CDR3 DNA reads as TGCAGTGCTAGAGATCCGGGCCGGAACACTGAAGCTTTCTTT. Its translation is CSARDPGRNTEAFF.